The sequence of this T cell receptor beta chain was determined in a study of blood T cell repertoires in COVID-19. Sequenced by immunoSEQ multiplex PCR; TCRdb stores in-frame clones only, minus some. This sample has hundreds of thousands of clones, with 85% to 90% found just once. Germline CDR1 reads PRHDT; CDR2 reads FYEKMQ (reference sequence). Germline trimming cut 5 bases from V and 7 bases from J; bases unmatched to any gene: 7. The CDR3 consists of 14 residues. This receptor was obtained from a man of 80 years or more with acute or convalescent COVID-19. The specimen sequenced was peripheral blood. J is TRBJ1-4 and V is TRBV13, with 7 positions matching TRBD1. CDR3 DNA sequence: TGTGCCAGCAGCGCCAGGGGGTGGAGTGAAAAACTGTTTTTT. Residues: CASSARGWSEKLFF.